A single sample gave rise to the 27 T cell receptor beta chains below, sequenced in a study of T-cell reconstitution after alpha-beta-depleted transplantation in children. The TCRbeta library incorporated unique molecular identifiers. TCRdb reprocessed the PCR reads with MiXCR, giving one entry per CDR3 protein. Here the sample spans 300,000 to 350,000 distinct CDR3 sequences, roughly 25% being singletons. The sequencing used PBMCs, mostly from graft donor cells, collected 180 days after TCRalphabeta/CD19-depleted stem cell transplant. All receptors come from a male patient aged 10-17 years who had a stem cell transplant for acute lymphoblastic leukemia, so the T cells may come from the graft donor.

The J gene is TRBJ2-3, the V gene TRBV5-1; 7 nucleotides match TRBD2. The CDR3 has 15 residues. The germline CDR1 and CDR2 sequences are SGHRS and YFSETQ. Trimming cost V 0 bases and J 4 bases; bases outside gene matches: 5. CDR3 region: CASSLVGGIADTQYF. CDR3 DNA sequence: TGCGCCAGCAGCTTGGTGGGGGGGATCGCAGATACGCAGTATTTT.

The sample holds many counts of this clonotype. CDR3 nucleotides: TGCGCCAGCAGCCAAGAGGGACTAGCGGGAGTGTACGAGCAGTACTTC. Its translation is CASSQEGLAGVYEQYF. This sequence joins TRBV4-1 and TRBJ2-7; 14 bases are shared with TRBD2. The CDR3 loop spans 16 amino acids. Germline-derived CDR1 and CDR2 are MGHRA and YSYEKL. Trimming took 0 bases from V and 4 from J; bases not matched to a gene: 2.

Ten or more counts support this clonotype. The V call is TRBV7-6, the J call TRBJ1-2; a weak D match, TRBD1 (5 bases). CDR1 and CDR2 from the germline V gene are SGHVS and FNYEAQ. The CDR3 length is 13 residues. Trimming removed 2 bases at V and 4 bases at J, with 8 bases between. CDR3 sequence: CASSLQGRYGYTF. In DNA, the CDR3 is TGTGCCAGCAGCTTACAGGGTCGCTATGGCTACACCTTC.

V gene TRBV5-1 combines with J gene TRBJ1-5, with D possibly matching TRBD1 (5 bases). V was shortened by 1 base and J by 2 bases, with 10 bases between the two germline ends. Per the germline V gene, CDR1 is SGHRS and CDR2 is YFSETQ. This CDR3 contains 15 residues. Here the CDR3 reads CASSLTGSGNQPQHF. Here the CDR3 DNA reads TGCGCCAGCAGCTTGACAGGTTCGGGCAATCAGCCCCAGCATTTT.

Only a few counts were recorded for this clonotype. This chain links TRBV18 with TRBJ2-7; unclear D gene. Germline-derived CDR1 and CDR2 are KGHSH and LQKENI. This CDR3 is 15 amino acids long. V was clipped by 0 bases and J by 2 bases, with 11 bases between them. CDR3 in amino acids: CASSPPGVSAYEQYF. DNA of the CDR3: TGTGCCAGCTCACCACCAGGCGTTAGTGCCTACGAGCAGTACTTC.

The rearrangement uses TRBV21-1 and TRBJ2-1; the D segment call TRBD1 is taken from the table without a DNA check. TRBV21-1 is a listed pseudogene. The CDR3 extends over 16 amino acids. Written as DNA, the CDR3 is TGTGCCAGCCGACTAACCCAGGGTTTAGGGGTCAATGAGCAGTTCTTC. Translation: CASRLTQGLGVNEQFF.

In its sample, this clonotype was seen many times. The chain links TRBV7-9 to TRBJ1-1, with D unresolved. Trimming removed 5 bases from V and 1 base from J, with 8 bases in between. The CDR3 sequence is 13 residues long. Germline-derived CDR1 and CDR2 are SEHNR and FQNEAQ (reference sequence). CDR3 amino acids: CASSPLWNTEAFF. CDR3 in DNA: TGTGCCAGCAGCCCACTCTGGAACACTGAAGCTTTCTTT.

The chain carries TRBV5-1 and TRBJ1-2, with D possibly being TRBD1 (5 bases). The V gene's germline CDR1 is SGHRS and CDR2 YFSETQ. This CDR3 has 14 amino acids. Trimming removed 0 bases at V and 4 bases at J, with 10 bases between. CDR3 amino acids: CASSLGGRIYGYTF. CDR3 bases: TGCGCCAGCAGCTTGGGGGGACGGATCTATGGCTACACCTTC.

Only a few counts were recorded for this clonotype. CDR3 sequence (DNA): TGCGCCAGCAGCCAGGGTGACTACAATGAGCAGTTCTTC. It encodes CASSQGDYNEQFF. V usage is TRBV4-1 and J usage is TRBJ2-1; no definite D call. There are 13 residues in the CDR3. V lost 3 bases and J lost 3, with 6 bases in between. Germline values: CDR1 MGHRA, CDR2 YSYEKL.

This clonotype was counted a few times. J is TRBJ2-3 and V is TRBV9; D is uncertain. Germline CDR1 is SGDLS and CDR2 is YYNGEE. V shed 3 bases and J shed 3 bases, with 5 bases lying between them. The CDR3 length is 12 residues. The chain's CDR3 is CASSGLTDTQYF. CDR3 DNA sequence: TGTGCCAGCAGCGGCCTTACAGATACGCAGTATTTT.

V gene TRBV4-1 combines with J gene TRBJ2-1, with 10 nucleotides matching TRBD2. J was trimmed by 7 bases and V by 0 bases; bases with no gene match: 3. This CDR3 is built from 15 residues. Germline CDR1 and CDR2: MGHRA and YSYEKL. In nucleotides, the CDR3 is TGCGCCAGCAGCCAAGAGAGCGGGAGGGAGAATGAGCAGTTCTTC. Translated: CASSQESGRENEQFF.

The rearrangement joins TRBV4-1 to TRBJ2-7, with D possibly TRBD2 on 5 matching bases. CDR1 is MGHRA and CDR2 is YSYEKL in the germline V gene. The V end was cut by 3 bases, the J end by 0 bases, with 9 bases between. The CDR3 is made up of 14 amino acids. In DNA, the CDR3 is TGCGCCAGCAGCCAGAGGGCAGGCTCCTACGAGCAGTACTTC. It translates to CASSQRAGSYEQYF.

This clonotype was seen only a few times. The V gene is TRBV7-9, the J gene TRBJ2-5; TRBD1 matches 8 bases. CDR3 length: 15 amino acids. V was pared by 1 base and J by 2 bases, with 3 bases of the junction left unmatched. Germline V lookup: CDR1 SEHNR, CDR2 FQNEAQ (reference sequence). CDR3 loop: CASSLEYRGQETQYF. For the CDR3, the DNA is TGTGCCAGCAGCTTAGAGTACAGGGGGCAAGAGACCCAGTACTTC.

The rearrangement uses TRBV30 and TRBJ1-6, with D perhaps TRBD1 (5 bases). Germline V gene data show CDR1 as GTSNPN and CDR2 as SVGIG (reference sequence). The CDR3 totals 14 residues. The V end was cut by 1 base, the J end by 7 bases, with 11 bases between. CDR3 sequence reads: CAWSEGFSNSPLHF. The DNA for the CDR3 is TGTGCCTGGAGTGAGGGGTTCTCCAATTCACCCCTCCACTTT.

This clonotype was found a few times. The chain has TRBV7-9 and TRBJ1-2; D perhaps matches TRBD1 (5 bases). Germline V gives CDR1 SEHNR, CDR2 FQNEAQ (reference sequence). The CDR3 runs 13 residues. V was cut by 6 bases and J by 1 base, with 9 bases left in between. Here the CDR3 reads CASRRGGNYGYTF. In DNA, the CDR3 is TGTGCCAGCAGAAGGGGCGGTAACTATGGCTACACCTTC.

CDR3 loop: CASSLIIREGTDTQYF. The CDR3 DNA reads TGTGCCAGCAGCTTAATCATCCGGGAGGGGACAGATACGCAGTATTTT. The J gene is TRBJ2-3, the V gene TRBV7-3; 8 nucleotides align to TRBD2. Germline-derived CDR1 and CDR2 are SGHTA and FQGTGA. The CDR3 extends over 16 amino acids. Germline trimming cut 1 base from V and 3 bases from J; bases unmatched to any gene: 6.

In this sample, this clonotype turned up many times. J is TRBJ1-1 and V is TRBV5-1, with 9 bases fitting TRBD1. Germline values: CDR1 SGHRS, CDR2 YFSETQ. This CDR3 contains 16 residues. V lost 5 bases and J lost 1; bases outside the gene matches: 9. CDR3 sequence (DNA): TGCGCCAGCAGGTGGGGGGACAGGGTATGGAACACTGAAGCTTTCTTT. The encoded protein is CASRWGDRVWNTEAFF.

This clonotype was found a few times. The chain carries TRBV6-5 and TRBJ2-1, with 8 bases aligning to TRBD2. The J segment lost 6 bases and the V segment lost 4 bases, leaving 5 bases of the junction unmatched. The CDR3 extends over 14 amino acids. Germline assignment: CDR1 MNHEY and CDR2 SVGAGI. The CDR3 is CASSFSGTINEQFF. CDR3 in DNA: TGTGCCAGCAGTTTTAGCGGGACGATCAATGAGCAGTTCTTC.

V usage is TRBV20-1 and J usage is TRBJ2-7; D remains unclear. Germline V gives CDR1 DFQATT, CDR2 SNEGSKA (reference sequence). Between the trimmed V and J ends, which lost 3 bases and 3 bases, there was a span of 12 bases. The CDR3 is 13 amino acids. DNA for the CDR3: TGCAGTGCTAGTCGCGGTACCCTCTACGAGCAGTACTTC. Amino acid sequence: CSASRGTLYEQYF.

The chain carries TRBV5-4 and TRBJ2-5, with 8 bases that match TRBD2. CDR1 is SGHNT, CDR2 YYREEE, per germline (reference sequence). V lost 5 bases and J lost 5; bases outside the gene matches: 11. The CDR3 totals 15 residues. This CDR3 reads CASRPGLGGVETQYF. As DNA, the CDR3 is TGTGCCAGCAGACCGGGACTAGGAGGGGTGGAGACCCAGTACTTC.

The gene calls are TRBV9 and TRBJ2-2, with D perhaps TRBD1 (5 bases). V shed 0 bases and J shed 6 bases, with 12 bases lying between them. Germline values: CDR1 SGDLS, CDR2 YYNGEE. CDR3 size: 15 residues. CDR3 sequence reads: CASSVGAGPPGELFF. The CDR3 region has the DNA TGTGCCAGCAGCGTAGGGGCAGGGCCCCCCGGGGAGCTGTTTTTT.

As DNA, the CDR3 is TGCGCCAGCAGCCATCAGGGTCGGAGGGACACTGAAGCTTTCTTT. Translation gives CASSHQGRRDTEAFF. The chain combines TRBV4-1 with TRBJ1-1, with a possible D match to TRBD1 (5 bases). The V gene lost 3 bases and the J gene lost 3 bases, with 14 bases spanning the gap. The CDR3 has 15 amino acids. Per the germline V gene, CDR1 is MGHRA and CDR2 is YSYEKL.

The chain couples TRBV5-1 to TRBJ2-7, with 7 bases matching TRBD1. CDR3 length equals 14 residues. V lost 5 bases and J lost 2; bases outside the gene matches: 7. Germline-derived CDR1 and CDR2 are SGHRS and YFSETQ. The CDR3 region has the DNA TGCGCCAGCAGTTATGGACAGGACGCCTACGAGCAGTACTTC. This sequence encodes CASSYGQDAYEQYF.

This clonotype was seen a few times. J is TRBJ2-3 and V is TRBV12-3 or TRBV12-4, with 13 bases identical to TRBD2. This CDR3 is 18 amino acids long. V gave up 5 bases and J gave up 1 base; unmatched junction bases: 9. CDR3 region: CASSPGLAGPVRTDTQYF. Written as DNA, the CDR3 is TGTGCCAGCAGTCCGGGACTAGCGGGACCTGTTCGCACAGATACGCAGTATTTT.

This clonotype was counted only a few times. A junction end diverges from the germline sequence, so it may reflect a read error. DNA for the CDR3: TGTGCCAGCAGCTTAACCCCTAGCTTC. This sequence encodes CASSLTPSF. The gene calls are TRBV7-6 and TRBJ2-5, with D unclear. CDR3 length equals 9 residues. In germline, CDR1 is SGHVS, CDR2 FNYEAQ.

For this clonotype: The junction shows a germline mismatch at one end, possibly a read error. V and J are TRBV10-1 and TRBJ2-7; a possible D gene is TRBD1 (6 bases). Germline CDR1 is WNHNN and CDR2 is SYGVQD (reference sequence). The CDR3 has 13 residues. In nucleotides, the CDR3 is TGCTCCAGCAGTGATCAGGGGAACTACGAGCAGTACTTC. It yields the protein CSSSDQGNYEQYF.

This clonotype turned up a few times. The chain is built from TRBV18 and TRBJ2-6, with D possibly being TRBD1 or TRBD2 (6 bases each). From germline, CDR1 is KGHSH and CDR2 LQKENI. The length of the CDR3 is 16 residues. The V and J ends lost 2 bases and 2 bases respectively, with 10 bases between them. CDR3 in DNA: TGTGCCAGCTCACCAGCGAGGGGGGCTGGGGCCAACGTCCTGACTTTC. The encoded protein is CASSPARGAGANVLTF. Using reference TRBV18 and TRBJ2-6 for the parts outside the CDR3, the full variable domain is NAGVMQNPRHLVRRRGQEARLRCSPMKGHSHVYWYRQLPEEGLKFMVYLQKENIIDESGMPKERFSAEFPKEGPSILRIQQVVRGDSAAYFCASSPARGAGANVLTFGAGSRLTVL.